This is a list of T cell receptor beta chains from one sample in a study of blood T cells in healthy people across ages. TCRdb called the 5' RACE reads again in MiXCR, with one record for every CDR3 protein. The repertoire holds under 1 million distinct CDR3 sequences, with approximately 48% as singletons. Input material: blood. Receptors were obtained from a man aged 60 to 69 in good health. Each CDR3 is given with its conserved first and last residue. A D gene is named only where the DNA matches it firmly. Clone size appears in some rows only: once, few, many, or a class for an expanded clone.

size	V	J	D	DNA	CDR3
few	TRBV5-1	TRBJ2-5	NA	TGCGCCAGCAGCTTGGGGGCCAGCTATCAAGAGACCCAGTACTTC	CASSLGASYQETQYF
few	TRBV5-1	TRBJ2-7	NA	TGCGCCAGCAGCTTGGTACAGGGAGCCCACGAGCAGTACTTC	CASSLVQGAHEQYF
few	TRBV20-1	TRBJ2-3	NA	TGCGGAGGTGCACAGGGGGGGATTGGCACAGATACGCAGTATTTT	CGGAQGGIGTDTQYF
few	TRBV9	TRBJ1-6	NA	TGTGCCAGCAGCGTTGGCAGGGGTAATTCACCCCTCCACTTT	CASSVGRGNSPLHF
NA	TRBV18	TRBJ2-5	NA	TGTGCCAGCTCACCACGGAGACAGGCCCAAGAGACCCAGTACTTC	CASSPRRQAQETQYF
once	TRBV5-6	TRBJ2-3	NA	TGTGCCAGCAGCAGGCCAGGCCGCACAGATACGCAGTATTTT	CASSRPGRTDTQYF
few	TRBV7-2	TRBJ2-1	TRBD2	TGTGCCAGCAGCTTAGTTTGGGGAGGGACCTACAATGAGCAGTTCTTC	CASSLVWGGTYNEQFF
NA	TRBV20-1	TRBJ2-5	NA	TGCAGTGCTAGAGATTCTTCGGTTGGGACTCGGCAAGAGACCCAGTACTTC	CSARDSSVGTRQETQYF
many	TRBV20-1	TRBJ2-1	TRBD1	TGCAGTGCTAGAGATCCTCCGGGACAGGGAATTATTGGTGAGCAGTTCTTC	CSARDPPGQGIIGEQFF
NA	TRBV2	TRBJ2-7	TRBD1	TGTGCCAGCAGTTTCCGACAGGGGGCAAATGAGCAGTACTTC	CASSFRQGANEQYF
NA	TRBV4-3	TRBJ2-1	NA	TGCGCCAGCAGCCAAGATCGCGCCCACAATAAGCAGTTCTTC	CASSQDRAHNKQFF
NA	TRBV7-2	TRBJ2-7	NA	TGTGCCACCTCGGGCAGCTCCTACGAGCAGTACTTC	CATSGSSYEQYF
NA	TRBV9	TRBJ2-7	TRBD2	TGTGCCAGCAGCGCGGGGACTAGCGGGGGGACTACCTACGAGCAGTACTTC	CASSAGTSGGTTYEQYF
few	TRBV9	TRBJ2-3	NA	TGTGCCAGCAGCGTAGCTTTGACATCTACGCAGTATTTT	CASSVALTSTQYF
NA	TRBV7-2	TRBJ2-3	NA	TGTGCCAGCAGCTCTAGTTTGCCTACGCAGTATTTT	CASSSSLPTQYF
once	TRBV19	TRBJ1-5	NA	TGTGCCAGTAGTATAGAATGGGGCGCAGGCAATCAGCCCCAGCATTTT	CASSIEWGAGNQPQHF
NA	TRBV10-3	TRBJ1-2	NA	TGTGCCATCAGTGCGGCGACAGGCTATGGCTACACCTTC	CAISAATGYGYTF
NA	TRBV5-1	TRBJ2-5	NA	TGCGCCAGCAGTTATTCACAGGGAACCCTTCTGGCGACCCAGTACTTC	CASSYSQGTLLATQYF
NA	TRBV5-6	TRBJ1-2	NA	TGTGCCAGCAGCCAGCGTTATGGCTACACCTTC	CASSQRYGYTF
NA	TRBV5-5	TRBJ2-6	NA	TGTGCCAGCAGCGGCCGGGACGGGGTGCCCTCTGGGGCCAACGTCCTGACTTTC	CASSGRDGVPSGANVLTF
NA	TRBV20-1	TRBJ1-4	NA	TGCAGTGCTAGGGCCTGGGGGGCAGGGGAAAAACTGTTTTTT	CSARAWGAGEKLFF
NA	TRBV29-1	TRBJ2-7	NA	TGCAGCGTTGGGGGGACGTCCTCCTACGAGCAGTACTTC	CSVGGTSSYEQYF
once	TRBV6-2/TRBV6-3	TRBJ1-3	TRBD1	TGTGCCAGCAGTATTGCGACAGGGACTGGAAACACCATATATTTT	CASSIATGTGNTIYF
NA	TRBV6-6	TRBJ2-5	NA	TGTGCCAGCAGTTACGACGCGAAAGAGACCCAGTACTTC	CASSYDAKETQYF
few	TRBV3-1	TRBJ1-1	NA	TGTGCCAGCAGCCAAGATTACACGAACACTGAAGCTTTCTTT	CASSQDYTNTEAFF
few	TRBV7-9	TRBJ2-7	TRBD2	TGTGCCAGCAGCCCCGGGACTAGCGGGGGGCCGCGTTACAATGAGCAGTACTTC	CASSPGTSGGPRYNEQYF
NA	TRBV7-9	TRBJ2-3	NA	TGTGCCAGCAGCCGGGGATTAACAGAAGATACGCAGTATTTT	CASSRGLTEDTQYF
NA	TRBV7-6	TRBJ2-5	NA	TGTGCCAGCAGCTTGTTTAGCCCCCCGGGACACCAAGAGACCCAGTACTTC	CASSLFSPPGHQETQYF
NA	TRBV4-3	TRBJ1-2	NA	TGCGCCAGCAGCCAAGATGTTGTTTACGCCGGTGGCTACACCTTC	CASSQDVVYAGGYTF
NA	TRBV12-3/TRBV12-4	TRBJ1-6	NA	TGTGCCAGCAGTCCCATGGGGGGGAATTCACCCCTCCACTTT	CASSPMGGNSPLHF
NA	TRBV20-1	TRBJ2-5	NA	TGCAGTGCTCCAGGACAGCCCTCCCAAGAGACCCAGTACTTC	CSAPGQPSQETQYF